What follows is one T cell receptor beta chain and its context. These data are taken from a study of cytomegalovirus exposure and HLA in healthy donors. The study ran its PCR with 60 Vbeta and 13 Jbeta primers. Libraries were prepared by immunoSEQ multiplex PCR; TCRdb keeps only in-frame clonotypes and omits some of them. The sample data list 50,000 or so clones. Trimming took 1 base from V and 11 from J, leaving 13 bases between them. This CDR3 spans 14 amino acids. Germline CDR1 is SGHRS and CDR2 is YFSETQ. The sequence came from a woman younger than 30 in good health and CMV-seronegative. Sequencing input: PBMCs. The chain links TRBV5-1 to TRBJ1-6; D is uncertain. CDR3: CASSLSAGEPPLHF. The CDR3 coding sequence is TGCGCCAGCAGCTTGTCGGCCGGGGAGCCACCCCTCCACTTT.